This T cell receptor beta chain stems from a study of cytomegalovirus exposure and HLA in healthy donors. For this clone: Its target is unknown.

Findings and limits, study-wide: In a later analysis, an Asian-associated ancestry cluster reportedly showed fewer N-insertions than the roughly 690-donor mean. The study dropped some indistinguishable V segments, TRBV6-2 and TRBV6-3 among them. Later on, a genetic analysis was performed. It linked a missense variant in DCLRE1C with V- and J-gene trimming of TCR beta.

The ends lost 0 bases at V and 6 bases at J; junction bases unmatched: 1. This CDR3 is built from 15 residues. Germline-derived CDR1 and CDR2 are LGHNA and YNFKEQ. Primers included in the PCR were 60 Vbeta and 13 Jbeta primers. The method was immunoSEQ multiplex PCR; TCRdb's version includes in-frame clones alone and lacks a portion of them. The sample shows roughly 180,000 clones, 65% to 85% of them seen only once. The chain joins TRBV4-2 to TRBJ2-1; TRBD2 aligns across 11 bases. The sequence derives from a boy aged 2 to 10 in good health and CMV-seronegative. Sequences were obtained from PBMCs. The CDR3 sequence is CASSQEGTSGNEQFF. CDR3 nucleotides: TGTGCCAGCAGCCAAGAGGGGACTAGCGGCAATGAGCAGTTCTTC.